Sequencing of this T cell receptor (beta chain) was carried out in a study of T cell clones after liver transplantation. Whole-study context: Standard immunosuppression, with no induction, continued until 12-24 months after transplant. Timepoints were pre-transplant, pre-withdrawal, and after withdrawal was completed or failed. Regarding the study as a whole: In a couple of subjects, few donor cells limited the measurable donor-reactive repertoire. A larger donor-reactive than third-party decline suggested partial antigen-specific deletion.

This clone occurred once. Its cognate antigen is unknown. V dropped 8 bases and J dropped 6; count of bases not matched to a gene: 13. The germline V gene has CDR1 MDHEN and CDR2 SYDVKM. CDR3 size: 16 residues. Only in-frame clones appear in the TCRdb table, and some are missing; sequencing was by immunoSEQ multiplex PCR. The table has 70,000 to 85,000 clones, 75% to 85% seen once; the top ten hold about 0.64%. The sequence was obtained from a human donor who received a liver transplant. The V gene is TRBV28, the J gene TRBJ1-3, with TRBD1 matching 10 bases. The sample was CD4+ T cells from blood, taken before liver transplant. The CDR3 DNA is TGTGCCAGCCGGGACAGGGGTCCCCTATTACCAAACACCATATATTTT. Protein product: CASRDRGPLLPNTIYF.